The TCR beta chain described here comes from a study of shared clonotypes between healthy human individuals. The overall study: Each donor had three CD4 naive, three CD4 memory, two CD8 naive and one CD8 memory plate.

Notes on this clone: Its antigen is as yet unknown.

CDR3 length: 15 residues. The V gene lost 0 bases and the J gene lost 5 bases, with 13 bases spanning the gap. Germline V gene data show CDR1 as MGHRA and CDR2 as YSYEKL. Findings and limits, study-wide: Large sequencing depth failed to make sorted-subset sequencing complete, rarefaction showed. Researchers sampled blood only, noting tissue repertoires likely differ.

The authors ran the assay at deep level. The table came from immunoSEQ multiplex PCR; TCRdb's copy has only in-frame clones and leaves some out. The sample shows 2 million to 3 million clones, approximately 90% of them seen only once. The sample comprised naive CD4+ T cells sorted from blood. The subset was: CD45RA+ positively selected. The gene calls are TRBV4-1 and TRBJ2-5, with D possibly being TRBD2 (7 bases). This clonotype was sampled from a man aged 18 to 30 in good health. The CDR3: CASSQEGGGSETQYF. CDR3 sequence (DNA): TGCGCCAGCAGCCAAGAAGGGGGAGGGTCGGAGACCCAGTACTTC.